These 22 T cell receptor beta chains were sequenced from one sample in a study of OX40 agonist ivuxolimab in advanced cancers. TCRdb keeps only in-frame clones here, not all; method: immunoSEQ multiplex PCR. The sample carries some 72,000 clones, about 90% recorded once. The material sequenced was CD4+ or CD8+ T cells sorted from blood, taken in a trial of the OX40 agonist ivuxolimab. The origin of the receptors is an adult with an advanced solid tumor such as melanoma, head and neck, liver or kidney cancer.

This sequence joins TRBV2 and TRBJ2-7; D uncertain. The ends were cut back, 1 base at V and 3 bases at J, with 7 bases in the middle. Germline loops: CDR1 SNHLY, CDR2 FYNNEI. The CDR3 totals 13 residues. CDR3 in DNA: TGTGCCAGCAGTGAAGAGGTCATCTACGAGCAGTACTTC. This encodes CASSEEVIYEQYF. Full variable domain (missing parts from reference TRBV2 and TRBJ2-7): EPEVTQTPSHQVTQMGQEVILRCVPISNHLYFYWYRQILGQKVEFLVSFYNNEISEKSEIFDDQFSVERPDGSNFTLKIRSTKLEDSAMYFCASSEEVIYEQYFGPGTRLTVT.

The V call is TRBV18, the J call TRBJ2-7; 7 nucleotides line up with TRBD1. CDR3 length: 15 residues. The V segment lost 2 bases and the J segment 0 bases; nucleotides outside the gene matches: 4. Germline V CDR1 and CDR2: KGHSH, LQKENI. The CDR3 sequence is CASSPRQGHSYEQYF. The CDR3 nucleotides read TGTGCCAGCTCACCAAGACAGGGTCACTCCTACGAGCAGTACTTC.

The chain is built from TRBV5-1 and TRBJ2-1; D gene ambiguous. Germline CDR1 and CDR2: SGHRS and YFSETQ. V shed 0 bases and J shed 2 bases, with 3 bases lying between them. The length of the CDR3 is 13 residues. CDR3 loop: CASSLDAYNEQFF. CDR3 DNA: TGCGCCAGCAGCTTGGACGCCTACAATGAGCAGTTCTTC.

The V call is TRBV10-3, the J call TRBJ2-1; TRBD2 matches at 8 bases. The CDR3 is made up of 14 amino acids. The germline gives CDR1 ENHRY, CDR2 SYGVKD. The V and J ends lost 4 bases and 6 bases, in that order; junction bases with no gene match: 5. The CDR3 DNA follows: TGTGCCATCAGTGTCGGAGCGGGAGCCAATGAGCAGTTCTTC. Translated: CAISVGAGANEQFF.

The CDR3 DNA reads TGTGCCAGCTCACCAACATCCGACAGAAGTAACACTGAAGCTTTCTTT. Protein product: CASSPTSDRSNTEAFF. The gene calls are TRBV18 and TRBJ1-1; perhaps TRBD1 as D (5 bases). Germline CDR1 reads KGHSH; CDR2 reads LQKENI. The CDR3 contains 16 residues. V lost 2 bases and J lost 2, with 15 bases in between.

The chain combines TRBV7-9 with TRBJ2-7, with a tentative D call TRBD2 (6 bases). CDR1 SEHNR and CDR2 FQNEAQ come from the germline V gene (reference sequence). The CDR3 loop spans 14 amino acids. Trimming pared 5 bases from V and 3 bases from J, leaving 14 bases between. The CDR3 sequence is CASSQGPGDYEQYF. CDR3 bases: TGTGCCAGCAGCCAAGGCCCGGGAGACTACGAGCAGTACTTC.

This clone was counted between two and nine times. The chain is built from TRBV6-6 and TRBJ2-5, with D perhaps TRBD1 (5 bases). The CDR3 loop spans 12 amino acids. The V gene lost 6 bases and the J gene lost 5 bases, with 10 bases spanning the gap. CDR1 is MNHNY, CDR2 SVGAGI, per germline (reference sequence). The CDR3 sequence is CASSDSWETQYF. CDR3 DNA sequence: TGTGCCAGCAGCGACAGTTGGGAGACCCAGTACTTC.

There are a few counts of this clone. The sample carries other DNA sequences with the same CDR3. CDR3 in DNA: TGTGCCTGGAGTCCAGGGAACCAGCCCCAGCATTTT. Amino acids: CAWSPGNQPQHF. The genes are TRBV30 and TRBJ1-5; perhaps TRBD1 as D (5 bases). Germline V lookup: CDR1 GTSNPN, CDR2 SVGIG (reference sequence). Trimming took off 2 bases at V and 7 bases at J, with 9 bases between the two ends. The CDR3 loop spans 12 amino acids. Drawing the rest from reference TRBV30 and TRBJ1-5, the complete variable domain is SQTIHQWPATLVQPVGSPLSLECTVEGTSNPNLYWYRQAAGRGLQLLFYSVGIGQISSEVPQNLSASRPQDRQFILSSKKLLLSDSGFYLCAWSPGNQPQHFGDGTRLSIL.

This clone was recorded a few times. This sequence joins TRBV14 and TRBJ2-5, with D perhaps TRBD2 (6 bases). The CDR3 runs to 16 residues. Trimming took 0 bases from V and 13 from J, leaving 24 bases between them. In germline, CDR1 is SGHDN, CDR2 FVKESK. CDR3 DNA sequence: TGTGCCAGCAGCCAAGATGGGACCCGCGGGGCCAGGCCAGGGTACTTC. Translating gives CASSQDGTRGARPGYF.

V gene TRBV7-2 combines with J gene TRBJ1-3, with D uncertain. The CDR3 has 16 amino acids. With 0 bases removed from V and 2 bases from J, the gap between germline ends came to 11 bases. The V gene's germline CDR1 is SGHTA and CDR2 FQGNSA. The CDR3 spells CASSLARGAAGNTIYF. CDR3 sequence (DNA): TGTGCCAGCAGCTTAGCGCGGGGAGCGGCTGGAAACACCATATATTTT.

The rearrangement links TRBV11-3 to TRBJ2-7; D perhaps matches TRBD2 (6 bases). V lost 3 bases to trimming and J lost 0 bases, with 9 bases between them. Germline CDR1 and CDR2: SGHNT and YENEEA. The CDR3 contains 14 residues. Here the CDR3 DNA reads TGTGCCAGCAGCTTGGGGCGGGACTCCTACGAGCAGTACTTC. This gives the protein CASSLGRDSYEQYF.

The chain recombines TRBV15 with TRBJ2-1, with 12 bases lining up with TRBD2. Trimming cost V 0 bases and J 8 bases; bases outside gene matches: 14. Per the germline V gene, CDR1 is LNHNV and CDR2 is YYDKDF (reference sequence). The CDR3 consists of 19 residues. The DNA of the CDR3 is TGTGCCACCAGCAGAGATATTCTTAAGACTAGCGGGAGAGGCGATGAGCAGTTCTTC. As protein: CATSRDILKTSGRGDEQFF.

The rearrangement links TRBV4-3 to TRBJ1-4; 8 positions agree with TRBD1. CDR3 size: 17 residues. Per the germline V gene, CDR1 is LGHNA and CDR2 is YSLEER. V lost 0 bases, J lost 5 bases, and 8 bases stayed unmatched. The CDR3 bases are TGCGCCAGCAGCCAAGATCGGGCAGGGGGCGCAAATGAAAAACTGTTTTTT. This translates into CASSQDRAGGANEKLFF.

This chain joins TRBV30 and TRBJ1-1; no firm D call. The CDR3 covers 12 residues. The V end lost 4 bases, the J end lost 4 bases, and 10 bases lay between the germline ends. Per the germline V gene, CDR1 is GTSNPN and CDR2 is SVGIG (reference sequence). In DNA, the CDR3 is TGTGCCTGGAACCCCCTCCGCACTGAAGCTTTCTTT. Translation: CAWNPLRTEAFF.

The J gene is TRBJ2-5, the V gene TRBV7-9, with a tentative D call TRBD2 (6 bases). There are 17 residues in the CDR3. The V end was cut by 3 bases, the J end by 5 bases, with 22 bases between. Per germline, CDR1 SEHNR and CDR2 FQNEAQ (reference sequence). CDR3 residues: CASSFPGFGGGGETQYF. CDR3 nucleotides: TGTGCCAGCAGCTTTCCAGGTTTTGGGGGAGGCGGCGAGACCCAGTACTTC.

J is TRBJ2-7 and V is TRBV2; TRBD1 aligns across 7 bases. The CDR3 extends over 14 amino acids. Germline CDR1 and CDR2: SNHLY and FYNNEI. Trimming removed 5 bases from V and 1 base from J; junction bases left unmatched: 5. In DNA form, the CDR3 reads TGTGCCAGCAGTTTGGACAGGACATCCTACGAGCAGTACTTC. Encoded protein: CASSLDRTSYEQYF.

For this clone: A read error may account for a junction end that differs from germline. CDR3 sequence reads: CASSSQKTSGFSYEQYF. CDR3 bases: TGTGCTAGCAGCTCGCAAAAGACTAGCGGGTTCTCCTACGAGCAGTACTTC. The J gene is TRBJ2-7, the V gene TRBV7-7; 10 positions agree with TRBD2. The CDR3 has 17 amino acids. The V gene's germline CDR1 is SSHAT and CDR2 FNYEAQ (reference sequence).

J is TRBJ2-2 and V is TRBV11-1; D perhaps matches TRBD2 (6 bases). Deletions cut 3 bases from V and 4 bases from J, with 12 bases between. This CDR3 has 15 amino acids. CDR1 is SGHAT and CDR2 is FQDESV in the germline V gene (reference sequence). DNA for the CDR3: TGTGCCAGCAGCTTGGTACGCGGGGCCACCGGGGAGCTGTTTTTT. Translated: CASSLVRGATGELFF.

The chain employs TRBV6-6 and TRBJ1-2; 8 bases fit TRBD1. Germline V gives CDR1 MNHNY, CDR2 SVGAGI (reference sequence). V trimming: 4 bases; J trimming: 6 bases; junction bases outside the gene matches: 10. There are 15 residues in the CDR3. CDR3 sequence (DNA): TGTGCCAGCAGTTCCGGCCGCAGGACAGGGAATGGCTACACCTTC. Protein product: CASSSGRRTGNGYTF.

This clone has just a few counts. The chain uses TRBV6-4 and TRBJ1-2, with unresolved D. Germline V lookup: CDR1 MRHNA, CDR2 SNTAGT. The ends were cut back, 0 bases at V and 8 bases at J, with 13 bases in the middle. This CDR3 is 14 amino acids long. The DNA of the CDR3 is TGTGCCAGCAGTGACTCAAGGCACTCGAACGGCTACACCTTC. It encodes CASSDSRHSNGYTF.

This clone was detected once. This chain links TRBV5-1 with TRBJ1-3, with D unresolved. The ends were cut back, 4 bases at V and 0 bases at J, with 11 bases in the middle. Germline lookup yields CDR1 SGHRS and CDR2 YFSETQ. CDR3 length: 15 residues. CDR3 bases: TGCGCCAGCAGCCCCTCGAGATTCTCTGGAAACACCATATATTTT. Translating it yields CASSPSRFSGNTIYF.

The J gene is TRBJ1-3, the V gene TRBV19; TRBD1 aligns across 7 bases. The CDR3 totals 16 residues. Germline CDR1 is LNHDA and CDR2 is SQIVND (reference sequence). J lost 0 bases, V lost 4 bases, and 6 bases had no gene match. DNA for the CDR3: TGTGCCAGTAGTAAAACCGGGACAGTCTCTGGAAACACCATATATTTT. Translation: CASSKTGTVSGNTIYF.